Following are 23 T cell receptor beta chains from one sample sequenced in a study of CD8 T cell repertoires and HIV-1 epitope variants. No antigen has been assigned to these receptors. Sequencing was performed with immunoSEQ multiplex PCR; in TCRdb, only in-frame clones are kept and a portion is missing. The sample consists of 2,500 to 3,000 clones, about three fifths of them appearing once. Specimen: cultured CD8+ T cells derived from PBMCs. All receptors come from a male donor with HIV.

CDR3 DNA: TGTGCCAGCAGCTTAGATAGGCGAGGGACACGGGACGAGCAGTTCTTC. It yields the protein CASSLDRRGTRDEQFF. V usage is TRBV7-6 and J usage is TRBJ2-1; a possible D gene is TRBD1 (6 bases). This CDR3 region has 16 residues. Germline V CDR1 and CDR2: SGHVS, FNYEAQ. V dropped 1 base and J dropped 10 bases, with 20 bases sitting between them. Combining the CDR3 with reference TRBV7-6 and TRBJ2-1 gives the whole variable domain GAGVSQSPRYKVTKRGQDVALRCDPISGHVSLYWYRQALGQGPEFLTYFNYEAQQDKSGLPNDRFSAERPEGSISTLTIQRTEQRDSAMYRCASSLDRRGTRDEQFFGPGTRLTVL.

This chain links TRBV5-6 with TRBJ2-5, with D possibly being TRBD1 or TRBD2 (7 bases each). In germline, CDR1 is SGHDT, CDR2 YYEEEE. This CDR3 contains 15 residues. Trimming left V 4 bases short and J 5 bases short, with 18 bases between. The CDR3 bases are TGTGCCAGCAGCCCGGGGAGGGGGCTGGGGGAGACCCAGTACTTC. This sequence encodes CASSPGRGLGETQYF.

This clone appeared a few times. The CDR3 region has the DNA TGCAGCGTTCGTCAACTAGCGGGAGTGGGCAATGAGCAGTTCTTC. Protein sequence: CSVRQLAGVGNEQFF. The rearrangement joins TRBV29-1 to TRBJ2-1; TRBD2 aligns across 11 bases. CDR1 is SQVTM, CDR2 ANQGSEA, per germline. V gave up 5 bases and J gave up 6 bases; unmatched junction bases: 9. The CDR3 is 15 residues long.

In DNA form, the CDR3 reads TGTGCCAGCAGTTTATTGGGTAGGACTGAAGCTTTCTTT. It yields the protein CASSLLGRTEAFF. The chain is built from TRBV28 and TRBJ1-1; no definite D call. The germline V and J ends were trimmed by 1 base and 5 bases, with 8 bases remaining between them. This CDR3 spans 13 amino acids. Germline CDR1 MDHEN, CDR2 SYDVKM.

This rearrangement joins TRBV7-9 to TRBJ2-7; D is unclear. In germline, CDR1 is SEHNR, CDR2 FQNEAQ (reference sequence). The CDR3 is 13 residues long. Deletions cut 3 bases from V and 2 bases from J, with 8 bases between. The CDR3 bases are TGTGCCAGCAGCTTTCCGGGTCCCTACGAGCAGTACTTC. This gives the protein CASSFPGPYEQYF.

This clone was seen a single time. This chain uses TRBV6-1 with TRBJ2-7, with D tentatively TRBD1 (6 bases). The CDR3 sequence is 15 residues long. V was cut by 2 bases and J by 3 bases, with 14 bases left in between. Germline values: CDR1 MNHNS, CDR2 SASEGT. The CDR3 nucleotides are TGTGCCAGCAGTGAACTCGCAGGGGTCTTCTACGAGCAGTACTTC. It yields the protein CASSELAGVFYEQYF.

The chain couples TRBV10-1 to TRBJ2-1; TRBD2 agrees at 9 bases. With V trimmed by 7 bases and J by 7 bases, 14 bases remained unmatched. Per the germline V gene, CDR1 is WNHNN and CDR2 is SYGVQD (reference sequence). CDR3 length: 16 residues. This CDR3 reads CASTPGGGRAQNEQFF. The CDR3 DNA follows: TGCGCCAGCACCCCAGGAGGCGGGAGGGCCCAGAATGAGCAGTTCTTC.

The chain combines TRBV28 with TRBJ1-5; D is unresolved. The CDR3 runs 9 residues. The V end was cut by 8 bases, the J end by 6 bases, with 2 bases between. Germline V gene sequence: CDR1 MDHEN, CDR2 SYDVKM. CDR3 DNA sequence: TGTGCCAGCGGTCAGCCCCAGCATTTT. It translates to CASGQPQHF. Supplemented by reference TRBV28 and TRBJ1-5, the full variable domain reads DVKVTQSSRYLVKRTGEKVFLECVQDMDHENMFWYRQDPGLGLRLIYFSYDVKMKEKGDIPEGYSVSREKKERFSLILESASTNQTSMYLCASGQPQHFGDGTRLSIL.

The rearrangement joins TRBV5-6 to TRBJ2-1, with D unresolved. This CDR3 is 12 amino acids long. V was pared by 5 bases and J by 7 bases, with 10 bases between. Germline-derived CDR1 and CDR2 are SGHDT and YYEEEE. As DNA, the CDR3 is TGTGCCAGCAGTTTGACCGGGAATGAGCAGTTCTTC. This gives the protein CASSLTGNEQFF.

The gene calls are TRBV4-3 and TRBJ2-1; tentatively, D is TRBD2 (5 bases). The V gene lost 1 base and the J gene lost 8 bases, with 21 bases spanning the gap. Germline loops: CDR1 LGHNA, CDR2 YSLEER. The CDR3 spans 17 residues. Written as DNA, the CDR3 is TGCGCCAGCAGCCAAGCCCCCCTACCACTAGATCTAGATGAGCAGTTCTTC. As protein: CASSQAPLPLDLDEQFF.

The chain couples TRBV28 to TRBJ2-5; no clear D. The CDR3 covers 14 residues. Trimming stripped 4 bases from V and 2 bases from J, with 11 bases between. Germline-derived CDR1 and CDR2 are MDHEN and SYDVKM. The CDR3 DNA reads TGTGCCAGCAGTTCCGCGACACTTCAAGAGACCCAGTACTTC. This gives the protein CASSSATLQETQYF.

The gene calls are TRBV5-8 and TRBJ1-1; D gene ambiguous. V was clipped by 3 bases and J by 8 bases, with 11 bases between them. From germline, CDR1 is SGHTS and CDR2 YDEGEE. This CDR3 contains 12 residues. As DNA, the CDR3 is TGTGCCAGCAGCTCCTGGACTCGAGAAGCTTTCTTT. The encoded protein is CASSSWTREAFF.

The gene calls are TRBV4-1 and TRBJ2-3; tentative D call: TRBD2 (6 bases). Germline V gene data show CDR1 as MGHRA and CDR2 as YSYEKL. Trimming took 3 bases from V and 1 from J, leaving 11 bases between them. This CDR3 has 15 amino acids. The CDR3: CASSQAPGGTDTQYF. CDR3 DNA: TGCGCCAGCAGCCAGGCCCCGGGGGGCACAGATACGCAGTATTTT.

The chain employs TRBV27 and TRBJ2-3; tentative D call: TRBD2 (6 bases). The V gene's germline CDR1 is MNHEY and CDR2 SMNVEV (reference sequence). The CDR3 runs to 15 residues. Trimming left V 6 bases short and J 4 bases short, with 17 bases between. CDR3 loop: CASRFGAGRPDTQYF. The CDR3 nucleotides read TGTGCCAGCAGGTTCGGGGCGGGAAGGCCAGATACGCAGTATTTT.

The chain combines TRBV27 with TRBJ2-7; D is tentatively TRBD1 or TRBD2 (5 bases each). CDR3 length equals 16 residues. CDR1 MNHEY and CDR2 SMNVEV come from the germline V gene (reference sequence). Trimming cost V 0 bases and J 2 bases, with 14 bases left between them. The CDR3 DNA is TGTGCCAGCAGTTTATCGATGGGGGAGTTAACCTACGAGCAGTACTTC. Amino acid sequence: CASSLSMGELTYEQYF.

The J gene is TRBJ2-5, the V gene TRBV7-6; D might be TRBD1 (5 bases). Germline V gene data show CDR1 as SGHVS and CDR2 as FNYEAQ. The V and J ends lost 5 bases and 3 bases respectively, with 13 bases between them. The CDR3 sequence is 14 residues long. The DNA for the CDR3 is TGTGCCAGCAGCACCAGGGCCCCAGAAGAGACCCAGTACTTC. Amino acid sequence: CASSTRAPEETQYF.

This clone was counted only a few times. The chain employs TRBV9 and TRBJ2-5, with TRBD2 matching over 9 bases. From germline, CDR1 is SGDLS and CDR2 YYNGEE. V lost 0 bases, J lost 5 bases, and 5 bases stayed unmatched. There are 15 residues in the CDR3. The CDR3 nucleotides are TGTGCCAGCAGCGTAGCTTCGAGCGGGGGGGAGACCCAGTACTTC. Amino acids: CASSVASSGGETQYF.

This chain links TRBV5-1 with TRBJ2-2; D could derive from TRBD1 or TRBD2 (6 bases each). The V and J ends lost 6 bases and 3 bases respectively, with 9 bases between them. This CDR3 has 13 residues. Germline V gene data show CDR1 as SGHRS and CDR2 as YFSETQ. In DNA, the CDR3 is TGCGCCAGCAAGAGGGGGGACACCGGGGAGCTGTTTTTT. Its protein is CASKRGDTGELFF.

This chain joins TRBV7-9 and TRBJ2-1; maybe TRBD1 (5 bases). Trimming shortened V by 5 bases and J by 9 bases, and 14 bases separated the two germline ends. The CDR3 sequence is 13 residues long. CDR1 and CDR2 (germline): SEHNR, FQNEAQ (reference sequence). The DNA for the CDR3 is TGTGCCAGCAGCCTCGGACAATTCGGTGAGCAGTTCTTC. Translation: CASSLGQFGEQFF.

The V call is TRBV7-6, the J call TRBJ2-7; D is ambiguous. Trimming pared 1 base from V and 4 bases from J, leaving 5 bases between. Germline V CDR1 and CDR2: SGHVS, FNYEAQ. This CDR3 is 12 amino acids long. The CDR3 DNA reads TGTGCCAGCAGCTTAGTCGGTTACGAGCAGTACTTC. Residues: CASSLVGYEQYF.

This chain links TRBV11-2 with TRBJ1-1, with D possibly matching TRBD1 (5 bases). V was clipped by 1 base and J by 3 bases, with 9 bases between them. This CDR3 comprises 14 residues. Germline CDR1 reads SGHAT; CDR2 reads FQNNGV. The CDR3 spells CASSLVKGHTEAFF. CDR3 coding DNA: TGTGCCAGCAGCTTAGTGAAGGGGCACACTGAAGCTTTCTTT.

This sequence joins TRBV9 and TRBJ2-7; TRBD1 matches 7 bases. This CDR3 is 14 amino acids long. The junction had 6 bases not matched to a gene; V was cut back by 4 bases and J by 2 bases. Looked up from germline, CDR1 is SGDLS and CDR2 is YYNGEE. DNA for the CDR3: TGTGCCAGCAGCACCGCCCAGGGGGCCTACGAGCAGTACTTC. The encoded protein is CASSTAQGAYEQYF.

This clone was detected only a few times. The J gene is TRBJ1-1, the V gene TRBV5-4; no firm D call. CDR3 length: 12 residues. V lost 3 bases to trimming and J lost 3 bases, with 6 bases between them. CDR1 is SGHNT, CDR2 YYREEE, per germline (reference sequence). The CDR3 loop reads CASSWADTEAFF. DNA for the CDR3: TGTGCCAGCAGCTGGGCGGACACTGAAGCTTTCTTT.